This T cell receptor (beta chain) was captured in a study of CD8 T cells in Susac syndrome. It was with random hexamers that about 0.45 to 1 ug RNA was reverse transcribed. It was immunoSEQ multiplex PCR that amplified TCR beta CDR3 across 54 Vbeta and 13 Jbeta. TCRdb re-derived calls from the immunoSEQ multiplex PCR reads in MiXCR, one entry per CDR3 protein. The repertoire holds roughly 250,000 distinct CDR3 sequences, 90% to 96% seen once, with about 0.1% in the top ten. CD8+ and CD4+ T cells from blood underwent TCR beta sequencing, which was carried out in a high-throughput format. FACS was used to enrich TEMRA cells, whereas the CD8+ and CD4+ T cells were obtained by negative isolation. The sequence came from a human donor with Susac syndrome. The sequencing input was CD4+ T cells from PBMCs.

CDR3 nucleotides: TGTGCCAGCAGCGTAGGGGGGCCCTACGAGCAGTACTTC. Amino acids: CASSVGGPYEQYF. The rearrangement joins TRBV9 to TRBJ2-7; TRBD1 is a possible D gene (6 bases). Trimming shortened V by 0 bases and J by 2 bases, and 6 bases separated the two germline ends. The CDR3 totals 13 residues. Germline CDR1 reads SGDLS; CDR2 reads YYNGEE.